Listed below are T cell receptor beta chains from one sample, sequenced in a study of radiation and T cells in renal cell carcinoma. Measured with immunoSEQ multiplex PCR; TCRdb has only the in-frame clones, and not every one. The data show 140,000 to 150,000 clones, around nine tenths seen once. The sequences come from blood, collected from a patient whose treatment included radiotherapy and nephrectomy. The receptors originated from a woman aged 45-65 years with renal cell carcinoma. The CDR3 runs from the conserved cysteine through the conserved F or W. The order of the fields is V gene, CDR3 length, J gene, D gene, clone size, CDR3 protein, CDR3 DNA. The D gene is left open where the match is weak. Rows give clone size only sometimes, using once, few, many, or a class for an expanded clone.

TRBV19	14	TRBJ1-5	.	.	CASSPQQGYQPQHF	TGTGCCAGTAGTCCACAACAGGGATATCAGCCCCAGCATTTT
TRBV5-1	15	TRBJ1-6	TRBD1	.	CASSPDRGSHSPLHF	TGCGCCAGCAGCCCTGACAGGGGGTCGCATTCACCCCTCCACTTT
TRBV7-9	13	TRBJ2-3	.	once	CASSHRVPDTQYF	TGTGCCAGCAGCCACAGGGTCCCAGATACGCAGTATTTT
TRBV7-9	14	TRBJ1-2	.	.	CASSPGGVDYGYTF	TGTGCCAGCAGCCCCGGGGGGGTCGACTATGGCTACACCTTC
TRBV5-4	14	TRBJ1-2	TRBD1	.	CASSLGQGNYGYTF	TGTGCCAGCAGCTTGGGACAGGGCAACTATGGCTACACCTTC
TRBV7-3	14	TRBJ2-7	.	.	CASSPNSVSYEQYF	TGTGCCAGCAGCCCTAACTCGGTATCCTACGAGCAGTACTTC
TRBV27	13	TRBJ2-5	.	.	CASSSGVVETQYF	TGTGCCAGCAGTTCAGGGGTGGTAGAGACCCAGTACTTC
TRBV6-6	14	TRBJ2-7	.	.	CASSYAGLSYEQYF	TGTGCCAGCAGTTACGCGGGACTCTCCTACGAGCAGTACTTC
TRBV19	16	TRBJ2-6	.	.	CASSIGGRSGANVLTF	TGTGCCAGTAGTATAGGAGGCAGATCTGGGGCCAACGTCCTGACTTTC
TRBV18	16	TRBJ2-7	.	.	CASSPAWASVSYEQYF	TGTGCCAGCTCACCCGCGTGGGCTAGCGTTTCCTACGAGCAGTACTTC
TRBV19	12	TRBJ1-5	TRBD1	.	CASRTGSQPQHF	TGTGCCAGTAGGACAGGGTCCCAGCCCCAGCATTTT
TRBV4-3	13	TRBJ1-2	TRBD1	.	CASSQTGGEGYTF	TGCGCCAGCAGCCAGACAGGGGGCGAAGGCTACACCTTC
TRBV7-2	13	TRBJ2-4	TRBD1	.	CASSTRTGDIQYF	TGTGCCAGCAGCACACGGACAGGGGACATTCAGTACTTC
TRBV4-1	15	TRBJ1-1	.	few	CASSQDRSINTEAFF	TGCGCCAGCAGCCAAGATCGGTCGATAAACACTGAAGCTTTCTTT
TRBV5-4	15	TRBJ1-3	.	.	CASSPGGGTGNTIYF	TGTGCCAGCAGCCCTGGGGGAGGGACTGGAAACACCATATATTTT
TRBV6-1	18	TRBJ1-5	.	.	CASSEPQWATGEYMPQHF	TGTGCCAGCAGTGAGCCCCAGTGGGCGACAGGAGAGTATATGCCCCAGCATTTT
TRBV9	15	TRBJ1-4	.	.	CASSVDTDLNEKLFF	TGTGCCAGCAGCGTAGACACGGACCTAAATGAAAAACTGTTTTTT
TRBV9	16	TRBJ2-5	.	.	CASSRGDTTGQETQYF	TGTGCCAGCAGTAGAGGGGACACCACTGGGCAAGAGACCCAGTACTTC